This T cell receptor (beta chain) was profiled in a study of T cell repertoires in cytomegalovirus infection. As for the study in general: It was recently identified HLA-C-restricted and well-studied HLA-B-restricted CMV epitopes that the study used. Public TCR beta signatures were indicative of both CMV infection and a matching HLA type.

The CDR3 covers 14 residues. V dropped 7 bases and J dropped 2 bases, with 13 bases sitting between them. Looked up from germline, CDR1 is MNHEY and CDR2 is SVGEGT. In TCRdb, the reads were re-called with MiXCR into one record per CDR3 protein. This sample has under 500,000 distinct CDR3 sequences; about two fifths occur once, and the top ten carry 35% to 50%. In regard to this clonotype: Its target is unknown.

Study-wide results and caveats: Dominating the ex vivo response were HLA-C-restricted CMV-specific TCR beta clonotypes. Cumulative public TCR beta family frequency identified carriers of CMV plus the relevant HLA.

The TCR sequence derives from a human donor in good health (CMV status not recorded). Some clones in this sample may be carry-over from other donors' samples. J is TRBJ2-3 and V is TRBV6-2 or TRBV6-3; TRBD2 might be the D (5 bases). Sequenced here: cultured PBMCs, sampled from culture after CMV antigen stimulation. CDR3 in amino acids: CASTLHGITDTQYF. The CDR3 bases are TGTGCCAGCACCCTACACGGGATCACAGATACGCAGTATTTT.